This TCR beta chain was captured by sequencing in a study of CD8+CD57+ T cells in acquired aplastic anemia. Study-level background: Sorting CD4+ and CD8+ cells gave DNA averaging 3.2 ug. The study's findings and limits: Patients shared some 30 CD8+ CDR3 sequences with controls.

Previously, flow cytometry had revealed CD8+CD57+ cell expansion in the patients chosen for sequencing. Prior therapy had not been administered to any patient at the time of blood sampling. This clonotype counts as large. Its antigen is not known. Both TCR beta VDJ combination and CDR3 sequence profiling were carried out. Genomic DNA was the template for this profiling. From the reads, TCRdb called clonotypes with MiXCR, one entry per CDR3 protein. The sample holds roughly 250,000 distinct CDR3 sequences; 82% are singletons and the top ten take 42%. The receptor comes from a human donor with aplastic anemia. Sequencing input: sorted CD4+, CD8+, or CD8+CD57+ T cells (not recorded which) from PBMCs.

The CDR3 here is CASSLTKRGYYNEQFF. CDR3 coding DNA: TGTGCCAGCAGCTTAACGAAGCGGGGGTACTACAATGAGCAGTTCTTC. The rearrangement joins TRBV7-3 to TRBJ2-1; 8 positions agree with TRBD2. The V and J ends lost 0 bases and 3 bases, in that order; junction bases with no gene match: 4. CDR1 and CDR2 (germline): SGHTA, FQGTGA. This CDR3 is built from 16 residues.